What follows are 17 T cell receptor beta chains derived from one specimen sequenced in a study of cytomegalovirus exposure and HLA in healthy donors (dated by TCRdb to the late 2010s). The library was prepared using the immunoSEQ multiplex PCR assay. TCRdb limited this immuneACCESS table to in-frame rearrangements with V and J called. A share of clones is missing; checked studies link under half to unresolved V genes, and the rest is unexplained. The table for this sample lists 80,000 to 100,000 clones; approximately 91% of them were counted only once. Approximately 2% of the sample belongs to the ten largest clones. The sequencing input was PBMCs. The source is a man aged 25 to 40 in good health and CMV-seronegative.

This chain uses TRBV9 with TRBJ2-3; 7 positions match TRBD1. CDR3 length equals 15 residues. Germline assignment: CDR1 SGDLS and CDR2 YYNGEE. Trimming cost V 4 bases and J 2 bases; bases outside gene matches: 7. CDR3 nucleotides: TGTGCCAGCAGCCCACGGGACAGACCCACAGATACGCAGTATTTT. Translation gives CASSPRDRPTDTQYF.

As regards this clone: Germline is not matched at one junction end, which may reflect a read error. This rearrangement joins TRBV7-7 to TRBJ2-5; TRBD2 matches at 9 bases. The CDR3 sequence is 17 residues long. Per the germline V gene, CDR1 is SSHAT and CDR2 is FNYEAQ (reference sequence). The CDR3 region has the DNA TGTGCTAGCAGCTCCCGCGTCCTAGCGGGGAAGCCAGAGACCCAGTACTTC. It translates to CASSSRVLAGKPETQYF.

The V call is TRBV13, the J call TRBJ2-2; 7 bases align to TRBD2. Trimming took 4 bases from V and 8 from J; bases not matched to a gene: 4. In germline, CDR1 is PRHDT, CDR2 FYEKMQ (reference sequence). The CDR3 contains 13 residues. This chain's CDR3 is CASSSRGVGELFF. The CDR3 nucleotides read TGTGCCAGCAGCTCCCGGGGGGTTGGGGAGCTGTTTTTT.

V and J are TRBV6-5 and TRBJ2-7; 9 bases are shared with TRBD1. The CDR3 has 14 amino acids. V gave up 9 bases and J gave up 3 bases; unmatched junction bases: 9. Germline V gene data show CDR1 as MNHEY and CDR2 as SVGAGI. This CDR3 reads CASGPGQGIYEQYF. The CDR3 DNA sequence: TGTGCCAGTGGCCCGGGACAGGGCATCTACGAGCAGTACTTC.

The gene calls are TRBV4-1 and TRBJ2-7, with a tentative D call TRBD2 (7 bases). The V end was cut by 5 bases, the J end by 5 bases, with 22 bases between. CDR3 length: 16 residues. The germline V gene encodes CDR1 MGHRA and CDR2 YSYEKL. The DNA for the CDR3 is TGCGCCAGCAGCGAGGGGGGCGGGGGCCCTTCGGACGAGCAGTACTTC. Its translation is CASSEGGGGPSDEQYF.

This chain connects TRBV6-6 to TRBJ1-1; 9 bases fit TRBD1. CDR3 length: 12 amino acids. V was pared by 6 bases and J by 4 bases, with 0 bases of the junction left unmatched. Germline values: CDR1 MNHNY, CDR2 SVGAGI (reference sequence). For the CDR3, the DNA is TGTGCCAGCAGGACAGGGGGCACTGAAGCTTTCTTT. It yields the protein CASRTGGTEAFF.

This clone occurred once. The chain recombines TRBV5-8 with TRBJ2-7, with 8 bases aligning to TRBD1. Trimming cost V 4 bases and J 3 bases; bases outside gene matches: 6. CDR1 SGHTS and CDR2 YDEGEE come from the germline V gene. This CDR3 region has 14 residues. The CDR3 DNA sequence: TGTGCCAGCAGCCGGACAGGGATAAACTACGAGCAGTACTTC. Translated, it gives CASSRTGINYEQYF.

Here the CDR3 reads CATSKVVGLVEQYF. The CDR3 coding sequence is TGTGCCACCAGCAAGGTAGTGGGACTAGTAGAGCAGTACTTC. This rearrangement joins TRBV15 to TRBJ2-7; TRBD2 agrees at 8 bases. V dropped 4 bases and J dropped 7; count of bases not matched to a gene: 9. There are 14 residues in the CDR3. CDR1 and CDR2 from the germline V gene are LNHNV and YYDKDF (reference sequence). Filled out from reference TRBV15 and TRBJ2-7, the complete variable domain reads DAMVIQNPRYQVTQFGKPVTLSCSQTLNHNVMYWYQQKSSQAPKLLFHYYDKDFNNEADTPDNFQSRRPNTSFCFLDIRSPGLGDTAMYLCATSKVVGLVEQYFGPGTRLTVT.

J is TRBJ2-7 and V is TRBV10-3; D is possibly TRBD1 (5 bases). The CDR3 spans 16 residues. The V and J ends lost 0 bases and 1 base respectively, with 13 bases between them. Germline CDR1 and CDR2: ENHRY and SYGVKD. The DNA of the CDR3 is TGTGCCATCAGTGAGTCGATTTCAGGGTGGTCCTACGAGCAGTACTTC. It is translated as CAISESISGWSYEQYF.

V is TRBV6-1 and J is TRBJ2-1; 10 positions agree with TRBD1. Germline CDR1 and CDR2: MNHNS and SASEGT. This CDR3 spans 15 amino acids. V trimming: 6 bases; J trimming: 5 bases; junction bases outside the gene matches: 7. This chain's CDR3 is CASSADRGINNEQFF. The CDR3 DNA follows: TGTGCCAGCAGCGCGGACAGGGGGATTAACAATGAGCAGTTCTTC.

V is TRBV4-1 and J is TRBJ2-1; 8 positions agree with TRBD2. With V trimmed by 3 bases and J by 12 bases, 7 bases remained unmatched. CDR1 MGHRA and CDR2 YSYEKL come from the germline V gene. The CDR3 sequence is 13 residues long. DNA for the CDR3: TGCGCCAGCAGCCAGGGCGGGCTAGCGGGGCAGTTCTTC. It yields the protein CASSQGGLAGQFF.

The chain joins TRBV4-1 to TRBJ2-3; D is undetermined. Germline V gene lookup returns CDR1 MGHRA and CDR2 YSYEKL. The CDR3 has 16 residues. Trimming pared 0 bases from V and 0 bases from J, leaving 10 bases between. The CDR3 DNA is TGCGCCAGCAGCCAAGATATAGAATCTAGCACAGATACGCAGTATTTT. Amino acid sequence: CASSQDIESSTDTQYF.

CDR3 coding DNA: TGTGCCATCAGTGACGGGGGGCCGAGCTCCTACGAGCAGTACTTC. Translating it yields CAISDGGPSSYEQYF. The rearrangement links TRBV10-3 to TRBJ2-7; D is perhaps TRBD2 (7 bases). The CDR3 totals 15 residues. Trimming pared 3 bases from V and 0 bases from J, leaving 12 bases between. CDR1 and CDR2 from the germline V gene are ENHRY and SYGVKD.

V usage is TRBV10-3 and J usage is TRBJ1-2, with 7 bases aligning to TRBD1. Germline CDR1 is ENHRY and CDR2 is SYGVKD. V dropped 6 bases and J dropped 4; count of bases not matched to a gene: 5. This CDR3 contains 13 residues. This chain's CDR3 is CAISQGQFYGYTF. The DNA of the CDR3 is TGTGCCATCAGCCAGGGACAGTTCTATGGCTACACCTTC.

This clone was observed once. This rearrangement joins TRBV7-2 to TRBJ2-1, with 9 bases identical to TRBD2. Unmatched junction bases numbered 13, after V lost 5 bases and J lost 5 bases. Germline V gene lookup returns CDR1 SGHTA and CDR2 FQGNSA. The CDR3 contains 17 residues. The CDR3: CASSRRGGALPNNEQFF. In nucleotides, the CDR3 is TGTGCCAGCAGCAGGCGCGGGGGGGCCCTCCCCAACAATGAGCAGTTCTTC.

V is TRBV6-5 and J is TRBJ2-7, with D perhaps TRBD2 (6 bases). Trimming took off 10 bases at V and 3 bases at J, with 13 bases between the two ends. The CDR3 covers 12 residues. Germline CDR1 and CDR2: MNHEY and SVGAGI. CDR3 region: CATRLGIYEQYF. The CDR3 DNA reads TGTGCCACCAGACTAGGAATCTACGAGCAGTACTTC.

The chain couples TRBV28 to TRBJ1-6, with a possible D match to TRBD1 (5 bases). V shed 7 bases and J shed 5 bases, with 15 bases lying between them. Germline CDR1 reads MDHEN; CDR2 reads SYDVKM. The CDR3 runs to 15 residues. The CDR3 bases are TGTGCCAGCACCCGGGGGTTTGGGCATAATTCACCCCTCCACTTT. This encodes CASTRGFGHNSPLHF. Drawing the rest from reference TRBV28 and TRBJ1-6, the complete variable domain is DVKVTQSSRYLVKRTGEKVFLECVQDMDHENMFWYRQDPGLGLRLIYFSYDVKMKEKGDIPEGYSVSREKKERFSLILESASTNQTSMYLCASTRGFGHNSPLHFGNGTRLTVT.